Below, one T cell receptor beta chain is given with its context. Its cognate antigen has yet to be identified. Per-base quality was not reported, and no clone a single base away is much larger than it. CDR1 SGHRS and CDR2 YFSETQ were looked up in the germline V gene. V is shortened by 0 bases, J by 3 bases, and the region joining them spans 14 bases. From the cysteine up to the phenylalanine, the CDR3 has a length of 16 residues. Of the read, only the CDR3 DNA is kept; its 48 bases are in frame from base 1. The data are from a study of T cell repertoires in cytomegalovirus infection (dated by TCRdb to between 2017 and 2020). Concerning the study at large: The HLA type of each donor mattered for the analysis, because public TCR beta signatures pointed to carriage of CMV infection along with the matching HLA type.

The full study reports these points: In both this cohort and an independent cohort of approximately 350 donors, the cumulative frequency of public TCR beta family members distinguished carriers of CMV infection plus the relevant HLA type. In the ex vivo response, HLA-C-restricted CMV-specific TCR beta clonotypes were dominant, and in two of eight donors the single most frequent clonotype came from this HLA-C-restricted group.

The data were produced on an Illumina HiSeq 1500. The public reads were run again by TCRdb, first through fastp at Q25 and then through MiXCR, and only productive beta chains were kept. Under each unique CDR3 protein, matching rows form one entry showing the most common genes and DNA. Within this sample are 450,000 to 650,000 distinct CDR3 sequences, with about a quarter of them counted one time only. The top ten constitute less than 15% of the sample. Sequenced material: PBMCs. Recombination joined TRBV5-1 with TRBJ2-3; the D gene could be either TRBD1 or TRBD2, each agreeing at 5 bases. This clonotype was obtained from a human donor in good health (CMV status not recorded). Some clones in this sample may be carry-over from other donors' samples. The DNA sequence is TGCGCCAGCAGCTTGGCCTTGACAGAGGGAACAGATACGCAGTATTTT. It encodes CASSLALTEGTDTQYF.